The 24 T cell receptor beta chains in this list originate from one sample, sequenced in a study of cytomegalovirus exposure and HLA in healthy donors. Both 60 Vbeta primers and 13 Jbeta primers went into the PCR. This table comes from immunoSEQ multiplex PCR, and its TCRdb copy is limited to in-frame clones, with some not included. The table has under 200,000 clones, 82% seen once; the top ten hold about 1.6%. The specimen sequenced was PBMCs. Receptors originate from a girl aged 5-17 years in good health and CMV-seropositive.

This clone was seen more than once but under ten times. The chain employs TRBV27 and TRBJ2-5, with D possibly TRBD2 on 6 matching bases. Trimming pared 5 bases from V and 4 bases from J, leaving 14 bases between. This CDR3 region has 14 residues. CDR1 is MNHEY and CDR2 is SMNVEV in the germline V gene (reference sequence). The CDR3 here is CASSRPGRGETQYF. For the CDR3, the DNA is TGTGCCAGCAGTCGCCCAGGGCGGGGAGAGACCCAGTACTTC.

The rearrangement links TRBV4-3 to TRBJ2-5, with D perhaps matching TRBD2 (6 bases). Trimming removed 1 base from V and 3 bases from J, with 15 bases in between. Germline V gene sequence: CDR1 LGHNA, CDR2 YSLEER. CDR3 length equals 16 residues. CDR3 nucleotides: TGCGCCAGCAGCCAAGTTTTGCGGGGCCCCGAAGAGACCCAGTACTTC. Residues: CASSQVLRGPEETQYF.

This clone was seen once. The rearrangement uses TRBV2 and TRBJ1-1; 7 bases match TRBD1. Trimming took 6 bases from V and 5 from J; bases not matched to a gene: 9. The germline gives CDR1 SNHLY, CDR2 FYNNEI. This CDR3 contains 14 residues. The CDR3 sequence is CASRDTGAGTEAFF. In nucleotides, the CDR3 is TGTGCCAGCAGAGATACAGGGGCTGGAACTGAAGCTTTCTTT.

J is TRBJ2-1 and V is TRBV5-6; weak D call: TRBD2 (5 bases). The CDR3 is made up of 13 amino acids. Germline loops: CDR1 SGHDT, CDR2 YYEEEE. Trimming cost V 0 bases and J 5 bases, with 6 bases left between them. The CDR3 spells CASSLGLNNEQFF. DNA for the CDR3: TGTGCCAGCAGCTTGGGACTAAACAATGAGCAGTTCTTC.

The V call is TRBV6-5, the J call TRBJ1-1, with 7 bases matching TRBD1. The CDR3 spans 15 residues. The germline V gene encodes CDR1 MNHEY and CDR2 SVGAGI. The ends lost 6 bases at V and 4 bases at J; junction bases unmatched: 11. The CDR3 DNA is TGTGCCAGCAGCAAACAGGGGAAAGGCGGCACTGAAGCTTTCTTT. Translation gives CASSKQGKGGTEAFF.

The chain is built from TRBV6-5 and TRBJ2-1; the D is unclear. The germline CDR1 and CDR2 sequences are MNHEY and SVGAGI. The CDR3 extends over 15 amino acids. V was trimmed by 4 bases and J by 0 bases, leaving 10 bases between them. CDR3 nucleotides: TGTGCCAGCAGTTCTGAGCCGGGCTCCTACAATGAGCAGTTCTTC. Translating gives CASSSEPGSYNEQFF.

This clone has more than one count but fewer than ten. The rearrangement links TRBV9 to TRBJ2-7, with D possibly TRBD1 on 6 matching bases. The germline V gene encodes CDR1 SGDLS and CDR2 YYNGEE. V gave up 4 bases and J gave up 3 bases, with 17 bases separating them. The length of the CDR3 is 15 residues. CDR3 residues: CASSRGHSGVYEQYF. The CDR3 DNA follows: TGTGCCAGCAGCCGGGGACACTCAGGAGTCTACGAGCAGTACTTC.

This chain links TRBV18 with TRBJ1-1; TRBD1 aligns across 9 bases. Germline assignment: CDR1 KGHSH and CDR2 LQKENI. V shed 3 bases and J 11 bases; nucleotides not matched to a gene: 13. The CDR3 is made up of 15 amino acids. CDR3 nucleotide sequence: TGTGCCAGCTCACCCCTCAGAGAACAGGGGGCGGGGGCTTTCTTT. Translation: CASSPLREQGAGAFF.

J is TRBJ2-6 and V is TRBV28; D not certain. Trimming shortened V by 1 base and J by 0 bases, and 7 bases separated the two germline ends. This CDR3 is built from 16 residues. Germline loops: CDR1 MDHEN, CDR2 SYDVKM. The CDR3 DNA is TGTGCCAGCAGTTTATTACGCGTCTCTGGGGCCAACGTCCTGACTTTC. Protein product: CASSLLRVSGANVLTF.

This chain uses TRBV6-1 with TRBJ2-1; 10 nucleotides align to TRBD1. Germline values: CDR1 MNHNS, CDR2 SASEGT. This CDR3 comprises 15 residues. V lost 4 bases to trimming and J lost 4 bases; unmatched junction nucleotides: 4. CDR3 DNA: TGTGCCAGCAGTGGACAGGGGGCTGAATACAATGAGCAGTTCTTC. It encodes CASSGQGAEYNEQFF.

The rearrangement links TRBV7-3 to TRBJ1-1; TRBD1 might be the D (6 bases). The CDR3 is 14 residues long. Trimming left V 0 bases short and J 8 bases short, with 13 bases between. CDR1 is SGHTA, CDR2 FQGTGA, per germline. CDR3 residues: CASSLTGRGGEAFF. Written as DNA, the CDR3 is TGTGCCAGCAGCTTAACCGGCAGGGGCGGAGAAGCTTTCTTT.

This clone was counted a few times. The CDR3, as DNA: TGTGCCAGCAGCTTAGAATCGCCCGGGAACGCCTACGAGCAGTACTTC. As protein: CASSLESPGNAYEQYF. J is TRBJ2-7 and V is TRBV11-2; TRBD2 might be the D (5 bases). V was cut by 0 bases and J by 2 bases, with 14 bases left in between. CDR3 length equals 16 residues. Germline lookup yields CDR1 SGHAT and CDR2 FQNNGV. Complete variable domain (other parts from reference TRBV11-2 and TRBJ2-7): EAGVAQSPRYKIIEKRQSVAFWCNPISGHATLYWYQQILGQGPKLLIQFQNNGVVDDSQLPKDRFSAERLKGVDSTLKIQPAKLEDSAVYLCASSLESPGNAYEQYFGPGTRLTVT.

V is TRBV11-2 and J is TRBJ2-7; maybe TRBD2 (5 bases). The germline gives CDR1 SGHAT, CDR2 FQNNGV. CDR3 size: 16 residues. Deletions cut 6 bases from V and 0 bases from J, with 18 bases between. The CDR3 sequence is CASRGLDLGDSYEQYF. Written as DNA, the CDR3 is TGTGCCAGCAGGGGGTTGGACTTGGGCGACTCCTACGAGCAGTACTTC.

The CDR3 protein is CASTRPGGTEAFF. In DNA, the CDR3 is TGTGCCAGCACCCGGCCGGGGGGAACTGAAGCTTTCTTT. The chain couples TRBV27 to TRBJ1-1; D possibly corresponds to TRBD1 (5 bases). This CDR3 comprises 13 residues. Germline-derived CDR1 and CDR2 are MNHEY and SMNVEV (reference sequence). V was cut by 7 bases and J by 5 bases, with 14 bases left in between.

The J gene is TRBJ2-2, the V gene TRBV14, with unresolved D. The CDR3 length is 15 residues. V was clipped by 0 bases and J by 3 bases, with 8 bases between them. Germline values: CDR1 SGHDN, CDR2 FVKESK. The CDR3 DNA follows: TGTGCCAGCAGCCAAGATGCACGGTACACCGGGGAGCTGTTTTTT. This gives the protein CASSQDARYTGELFF.

The chain employs TRBV11-2 and TRBJ2-3; maybe TRBD2 (7 bases). The CDR3 spans 17 residues. Germline V lookup: CDR1 SGHAT, CDR2 FQNNGV. V was pared by 2 bases and J by 3 bases, with 18 bases between. CDR3 nucleotides: TGTGCCAGCAGCTTAATAACGGGGGGCGGTTGGACAGATACGCAGTATTTT. Its protein product is CASSLITGGGWTDTQYF. The full variable domain, with the rest looked up from reference TRBV11-2 and TRBJ2-3, is EAGVAQSPRYKIIEKRQSVAFWCNPISGHATLYWYQQILGQGPKLLIQFQNNGVVDDSQLPKDRFSAERLKGVDSTLKIQPAKLEDSAVYLCASSLITGGGWTDTQYFGPGTRLTVL.

This clone appeared a few times. This chain connects TRBV6-1 to TRBJ1-3; unclear D gene. This CDR3 is built from 16 residues. V lost 2 bases, J lost 2 bases, and 13 bases lay in between. Germline loops: CDR1 MNHNS, CDR2 SASEGT. CDR3 amino acids: CASSEHGGNAGNTIYF. The CDR3 nucleotides are TGTGCCAGCAGTGAACACGGCGGGAACGCTGGAAACACCATATATTTT.

This rearrangement joins TRBV28 to TRBJ1-5; no clear D. Germline V lookup: CDR1 MDHEN, CDR2 SYDVKM. Trimming left V 11 bases short and J 6 bases short, with 20 bases between. The CDR3 totals 14 residues. The CDR3 region has the DNA TGTGCCGGGAGGCCCGGAGGTGAAGGTCAGCCCCAGCATTTT. Its translation is CAGRPGGEGQPQHF.

The gene calls are TRBV7-6 and TRBJ2-3; TRBD2 aligns across 11 bases. Losses at the gene ends were 1 base for V and 4 bases for J; bases not matched to a gene: 1. The CDR3 runs 15 residues. Germline-derived CDR1 and CDR2 are SGHVS and FNYEAQ. This CDR3 reads CASSLELAGADTQYF. The CDR3 DNA reads TGTGCCAGCAGCTTAGAACTAGCGGGAGCAGATACGCAGTATTTT.

The J gene is TRBJ2-1, the V gene TRBV2; a possible D gene is TRBD1 (5 bases). The V and J ends lost 0 bases and 5 bases respectively, with 8 bases between them. The CDR3 sequence is 14 residues long. From germline, CDR1 is SNHLY and CDR2 FYNNEI. CDR3 loop: CASSEAGRNNEQFF. For the CDR3, the DNA is TGTGCCAGCAGTGAAGCGGGGCGAAACAATGAGCAGTTCTTC.

This rearrangement joins TRBV7-9 to TRBJ2-7; 7 bases fit TRBD2. The germline gives CDR1 SEHNR, CDR2 FQNEAQ (reference sequence). The CDR3 has 14 residues. With V trimmed by 7 bases and J by 1 base, 7 bases remained unmatched. The CDR3 spells CASTKVRESYEQYF. In DNA form, the CDR3 reads TGTGCCAGCACCAAGGTGCGGGAGTCCTACGAGCAGTACTTC.

This clone was detected only once. V usage is TRBV28 and J usage is TRBJ1-2, with 7 bases identical to TRBD1. This CDR3 spans 12 amino acids. Germline CDR1 and CDR2: MDHEN and SYDVKM. Trimming cost V 5 bases and J 4 bases; bases outside gene matches: 1. The CDR3 region has the DNA TGTGCCAGCAGTCGGGACAGCTATGGCTACACCTTC. Residues: CASSRDSYGYTF.

The gene calls are TRBV7-9 and TRBJ2-7; 7 bases are a match to TRBD1. Germline CDR1 and CDR2: SEHNR and FQNEAQ (reference sequence). The J segment lost 0 bases and the V segment lost 5 bases, leaving 4 bases of the junction unmatched. The CDR3 covers 14 residues. The chain's CDR3 is CASSPRDSSYEQYF. In DNA, the CDR3 is TGTGCCAGCAGCCCACGGGACAGCTCCTACGAGCAGTACTTC.

The chain couples TRBV6-6 to TRBJ2-3, with 8 bases lining up with TRBD1. This CDR3 spans 15 amino acids. Germline V gives CDR1 MNHNY, CDR2 SVGAGI (reference sequence). Losses at the gene ends were 3 bases for V and 5 bases for J; bases not matched to a gene: 7. CDR3 sequence: CASSYHRGLVDTQYF. DNA for the CDR3: TGTGCCAGCAGTTATCACAGGGGGTTAGTAGATACGCAGTATTTT.